The present entry profiles one T cell receptor beta chain with its context. Trimming at V came to 5 bases and at J to 3 bases, leaving 4 bases not matched to a gene. CDR1 and CDR2 from the germline V gene are SGHVS and FQNEAQ. This CDR3 spans 16 amino acids. This sample is part of a study of technical replicates of blood from a few donors. Some clones are missing from TCRdb's copy, which holds only in-frame ones; the method was immunoSEQ multiplex PCR. The data show fewer than 110,000 clones, 96% seen once. The source material was T cells isolated from PBMCs. The sequence was obtained from a human donor in good health. The chain joins TRBV7-8 to TRBJ2-5; TRBD2 matches 15 bases. The CDR3 reads CASSPRTSGREETQYF. CDR3 coding DNA: TGTGCCAGCAGCCCAAGGACTAGCGGGAGGGAAGAGACCCAGTACTTC.